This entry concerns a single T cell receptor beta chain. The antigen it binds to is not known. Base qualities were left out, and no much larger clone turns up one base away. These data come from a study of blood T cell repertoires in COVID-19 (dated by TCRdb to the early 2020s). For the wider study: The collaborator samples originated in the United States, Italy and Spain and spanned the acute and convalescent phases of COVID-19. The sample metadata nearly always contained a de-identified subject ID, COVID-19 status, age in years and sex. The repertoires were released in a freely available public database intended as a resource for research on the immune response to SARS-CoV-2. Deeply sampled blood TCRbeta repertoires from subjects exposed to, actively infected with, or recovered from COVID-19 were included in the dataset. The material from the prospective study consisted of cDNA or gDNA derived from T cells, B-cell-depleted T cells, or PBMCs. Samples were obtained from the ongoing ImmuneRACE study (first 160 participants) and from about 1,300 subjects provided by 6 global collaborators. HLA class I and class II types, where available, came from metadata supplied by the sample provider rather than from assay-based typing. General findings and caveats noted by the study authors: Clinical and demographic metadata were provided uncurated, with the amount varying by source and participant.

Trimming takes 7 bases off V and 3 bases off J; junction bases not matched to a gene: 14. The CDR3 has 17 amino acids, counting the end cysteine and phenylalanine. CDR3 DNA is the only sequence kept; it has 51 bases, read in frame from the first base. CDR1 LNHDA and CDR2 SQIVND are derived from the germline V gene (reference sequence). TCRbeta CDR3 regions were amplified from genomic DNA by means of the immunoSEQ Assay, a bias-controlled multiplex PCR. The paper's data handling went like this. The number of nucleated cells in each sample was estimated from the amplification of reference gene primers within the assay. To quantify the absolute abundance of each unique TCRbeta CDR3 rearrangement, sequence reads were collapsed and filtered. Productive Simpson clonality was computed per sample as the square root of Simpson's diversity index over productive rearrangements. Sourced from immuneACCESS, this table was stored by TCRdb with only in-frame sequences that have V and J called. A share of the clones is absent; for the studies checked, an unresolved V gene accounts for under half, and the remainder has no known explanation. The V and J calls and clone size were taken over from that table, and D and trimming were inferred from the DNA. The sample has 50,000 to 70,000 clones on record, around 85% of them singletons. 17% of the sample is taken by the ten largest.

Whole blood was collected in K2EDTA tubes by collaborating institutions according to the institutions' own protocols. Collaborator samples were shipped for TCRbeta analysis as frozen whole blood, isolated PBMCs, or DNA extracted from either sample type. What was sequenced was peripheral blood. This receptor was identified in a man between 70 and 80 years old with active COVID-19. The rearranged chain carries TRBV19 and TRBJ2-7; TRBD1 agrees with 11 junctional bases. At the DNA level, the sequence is TGTGCCAGTACCCAAGGACAGGGGGCCGCGGGAGGCTACGAGCAGTACTTC. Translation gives CASTQGQGAAGGYEQYF.